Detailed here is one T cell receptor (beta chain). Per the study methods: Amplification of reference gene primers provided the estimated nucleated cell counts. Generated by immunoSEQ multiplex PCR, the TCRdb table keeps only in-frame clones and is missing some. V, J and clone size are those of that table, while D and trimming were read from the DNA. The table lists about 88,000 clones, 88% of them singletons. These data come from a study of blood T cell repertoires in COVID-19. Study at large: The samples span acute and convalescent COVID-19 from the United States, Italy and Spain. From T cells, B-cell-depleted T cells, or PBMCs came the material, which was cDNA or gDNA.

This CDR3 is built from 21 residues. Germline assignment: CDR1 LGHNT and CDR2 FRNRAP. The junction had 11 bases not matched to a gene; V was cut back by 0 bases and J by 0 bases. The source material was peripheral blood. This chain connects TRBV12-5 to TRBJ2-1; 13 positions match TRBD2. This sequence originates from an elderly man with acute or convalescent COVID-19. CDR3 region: CASGLVPGLAGVKSSYNEQFF. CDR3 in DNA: TGTGCTAGTGGTTTGGTACCCGGACTAGCGGGGGTCAAGAGCTCCTACAATGAGCAGTTCTTC.